Presented here are 12 T cell receptor beta chains from one specimen sequenced in a study of blood T cell repertoires in COVID-19. Clones were sequenced by immunoSEQ multiplex PCR, and TCRdb holds only the in-frame ones, with some missing. The table lists 300,000 to 350,000 clones, over 75% of them singletons. The sample comprised PBMCs or T cells enriched from blood (not recorded which). These receptor sequences come from a man aged 30 to 45 who had recovered from COVID-19.

The V and J genes are TRBV5-6 and TRBJ1-2, with D unclear. Germline assignment: CDR1 SGHDT and CDR2 YYEEEE. CDR3 size: 12 residues. Trimming removed 1 base at V and 5 bases at J, with 6 bases between. CDR3 sequence: CASSLREYGYTF. For the CDR3, the DNA is TGTGCCAGCAGCTTGAGAGAATATGGCTACACCTTC.

In this sample, this clone turned up a few times. This chain connects TRBV23-1 to TRBJ2-1, with 9 bases aligning to TRBD1. TRBV23-1 is marked as an open reading frame, function uncertain. This CDR3 is built from 15 residues. V lost 7 bases, J lost 3 bases, and 7 bases stayed unmatched. The DNA for the CDR3 is TGCGCCAGCAACCCGGGACAGGGAGACTACAATGAGCAGTTCTTC. Translation: CASNPGQGDYNEQFF.

The V gene is TRBV6-5, the J gene TRBJ2-1; D gene uncertain. The CDR3 has 14 residues. Deletions cut 0 bases from V and 2 bases from J, with 5 bases between. Germline V gene data show CDR1 as MNHEY and CDR2 as SVGAGI. This chain's CDR3 is CASSYSFTYNEQFF. CDR3 DNA: TGTGCCAGCAGTTACTCTTTTACCTACAATGAGCAGTTCTTC.

The V gene is TRBV6-6, the J gene TRBJ2-7; 7 bases match TRBD1. This CDR3 spans 15 amino acids. CDR1 is MNHNY, CDR2 SVGAGI, per germline (reference sequence). The junction had 8 bases not matched to a gene; V was cut back by 5 bases and J by 1 base. The CDR3 spells CASSPAGTVSYEQYF. The CDR3 nucleotides are TGTGCCAGCAGTCCTGCCGGGACAGTTTCCTACGAGCAGTACTTC.

This chain links TRBV2 with TRBJ2-3; D perhaps matches TRBD1 (5 bases). With 7 bases removed from V and 2 bases from J, the gap between germline ends came to 13 bases. This CDR3 has 14 residues. The V gene's germline CDR1 is SNHLY and CDR2 FYNNEI. CDR3 nucleotide sequence: TGTGCCAGCACATGGGGCGGCATCACAGATACGCAGTATTTT. Encoded protein: CASTWGGITDTQYF.

This rearrangement joins TRBV27 to TRBJ2-7, with 7 bases fitting TRBD1. Germline trimming cut 5 bases from V and 5 bases from J; bases unmatched to any gene: 9. The CDR3 has 14 amino acids. Germline V gene data show CDR1 as MNHEY and CDR2 as SMNVEV (reference sequence). The CDR3, as DNA: TGTGCCAGCAGTGACCGGGACAGCCTCCACGAGCAGTACTTC. Amino acids: CASSDRDSLHEQYF.

The chain employs TRBV28 and TRBJ1-1, with 7 bases identical to TRBD1. Per the germline V gene, CDR1 is MDHEN and CDR2 is SYDVKM. The J segment lost 1 base and the V segment lost 5 bases, leaving 7 bases of the junction unmatched. This CDR3 is built from 15 residues. The CDR3 here is CASSLTGTENTEAFF. The CDR3 nucleotides are TGTGCCAGCAGTCTAACCGGGACAGAGAACACTGAAGCTTTCTTT.

Here the CDR3 reads CASSESLALSYEQYF. The CDR3 DNA follows: TGCGCCAGCAGTGAATCACTAGCGCTTTCCTACGAGCAGTACTTC. The rearrangement joins TRBV10-2 to TRBJ2-7; 7 bases line up with TRBD2. The junction had 6 bases not matched to a gene; V was cut back by 3 bases and J by 1 base. Germline V CDR1 and CDR2: WSHSY, SAAADI. The CDR3 is 15 amino acids.

This clone was recorded at least ten times. The chain recombines TRBV14 with TRBJ1-1; D possibly corresponds to TRBD1 (5 bases). Germline assignment: CDR1 SGHDN and CDR2 FVKESK. V was trimmed by 1 base and J by 4 bases, leaving 19 bases between them. The CDR3 extends over 17 amino acids. CDR3 in DNA: TGTGCCAGCAGCCAAGTTCTCTACCTCCAGGGATTCACTGAAGCTTTCTTT. This gives the protein CASSQVLYLQGFTEAFF. The whole variable domain, remainder taken from reference TRBV14 and TRBJ1-1, is EAGVTQFPSHSVIEKGQTVTLRCDPISGHDNLYWYRRVMGKEIKFLLHFVKESKQDESGMPNNRFLAERTGGTYSTLKVQPAELEDSGVYFCASSQVLYLQGFTEAFFGQGTRLTVV.

The J gene is TRBJ1-2, the V gene TRBV28; a possible D gene is TRBD1 (6 bases). V lost 3 bases and J 14 bases, leaving 13 bases between the germline ends. The germline CDR1 and CDR2 sequences are MDHEN and SYDVKM. The length of the CDR3 is 11 residues. The CDR3 loop reads CASSFGTPTTF. The CDR3 DNA sequence: TGTGCCAGCAGTTTCGGGACACCTACAACCTTC.

The chain joins TRBV6-1 to TRBJ2-2; TRBD1 is a possible D gene (6 bases). Germline V gives CDR1 MNHNS, CDR2 SASEGT. The V end lost 2 bases, the J end lost 2 bases, and 12 bases lay between the germline ends. The CDR3 covers 16 residues. CDR3: CASSELVRGNTGELFF. The CDR3 DNA reads as TGTGCCAGCAGTGAACTTGTCAGGGGAAACACCGGGGAGCTGTTTTTT.

The chain uses TRBV11-2 and TRBJ2-7; unclear D gene. This CDR3 contains 11 residues. The V end lost 7 bases, the J end lost 5 bases, and 9 bases lay between the germline ends. Per germline, CDR1 SGHAT and CDR2 FQNNGV. The CDR3 region has the DNA TGTGCCAGCACCCCGAGTGACGAGCAGTACTTC. Protein sequence: CASTPSDEQYF. Combining the CDR3 with reference TRBV11-2 and TRBJ2-7 gives the whole variable domain EAGVAQSPRYKIIEKRQSVAFWCNPISGHATLYWYQQILGQGPKLLIQFQNNGVVDDSQLPKDRFSAERLKGVDSTLKIQPAKLEDSAVYLCASTPSDEQYFGPGTRLTVT.